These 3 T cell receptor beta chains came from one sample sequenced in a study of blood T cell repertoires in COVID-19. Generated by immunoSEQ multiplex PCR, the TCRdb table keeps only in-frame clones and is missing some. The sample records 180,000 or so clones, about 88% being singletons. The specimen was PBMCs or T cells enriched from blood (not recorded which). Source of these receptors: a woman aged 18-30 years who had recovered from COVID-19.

The CDR3 loop reads CASSLLRVTGELFF. CDR3 in DNA: TGTGCCAGCAGTTTATTGAGGGTTACCGGGGAGCTGTTTTTT. The chain carries TRBV28 and TRBJ2-2; weak D call: TRBD2 (5 bases). The germline CDR1 and CDR2 sequences are MDHEN and SYDVKM. V lost 1 base and J lost 5, with 8 bases in between. This CDR3 is built from 14 residues.

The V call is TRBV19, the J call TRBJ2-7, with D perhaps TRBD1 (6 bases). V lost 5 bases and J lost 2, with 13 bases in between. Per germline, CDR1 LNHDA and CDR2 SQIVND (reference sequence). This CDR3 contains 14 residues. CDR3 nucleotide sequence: TGTGCCAGTAGTGGGGGACAAGATCCCTACGAGCAGTACTTC. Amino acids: CASSGGQDPYEQYF.

The CDR3: CASSQDSAGEGRQPQHF. For the CDR3, the DNA is TGCGCCAGCAGCCAAGATAGTGCAGGGGAAGGACGTCAGCCCCAGCATTTT. This chain uses TRBV4-3 with TRBJ1-5; D is possibly TRBD1 (6 bases). Trimming took 0 bases from V and 6 from J, leaving 18 bases between them. The germline gives CDR1 LGHNA, CDR2 YSLEER. The CDR3 has 17 amino acids.